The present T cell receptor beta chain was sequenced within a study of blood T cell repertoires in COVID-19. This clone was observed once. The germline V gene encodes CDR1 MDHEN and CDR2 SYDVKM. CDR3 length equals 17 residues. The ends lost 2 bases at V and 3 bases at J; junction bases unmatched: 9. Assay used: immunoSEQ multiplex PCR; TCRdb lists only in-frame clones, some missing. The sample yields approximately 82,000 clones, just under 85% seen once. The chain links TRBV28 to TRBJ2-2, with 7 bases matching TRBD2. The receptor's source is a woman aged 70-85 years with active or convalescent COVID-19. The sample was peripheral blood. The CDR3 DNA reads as TGTGCCAGCAGTTTAGGAAAAGCTAGCGGACACACCGGGGAGCTGTTTTTT. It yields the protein CASSLGKASGHTGELFF.